This T cell receptor (beta chain) was observed in a study of neurological immune-mediated disorders. TCRdb fed the 5' RACE reads into MiXCR, producing one record per CDR3 protein. The sample consists of 20,000 to 30,000 distinct CDR3 sequences, 2% to 2.5% of them appearing once. There are 15 residues in the CDR3. V was cut by 3 bases and J by 1 base, with 12 bases left in between. This clonotype was detected ten times or more. Input material: PBMCs. The chain links TRBV12-3 or TRBV12-4 to TRBJ1-1; no clear D. This TCR was sampled from a woman aged 50 to 60 with multiple sclerosis. The CDR3 sequence: CASSFRGSTNTEAFF. CDR3 DNA sequence: TGTGCCAGCAGTTTTCGCGGTAGCACGAACACTGAAGCTTTCTTT.